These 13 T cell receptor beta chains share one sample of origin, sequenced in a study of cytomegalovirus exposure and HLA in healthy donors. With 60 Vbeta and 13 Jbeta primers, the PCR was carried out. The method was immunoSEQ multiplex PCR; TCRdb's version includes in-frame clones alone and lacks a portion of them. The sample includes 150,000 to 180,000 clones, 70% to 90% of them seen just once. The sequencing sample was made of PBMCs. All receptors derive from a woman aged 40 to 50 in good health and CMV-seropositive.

CDR3 protein: CASSPWTGVRADTQYF. The CDR3 DNA sequence: TGTGCCAGCAGCCCCTGGACAGGGGTGAGGGCAGATACGCAGTATTTT. This chain joins TRBV2 and TRBJ2-3; 9 nucleotides align to TRBD1. This CDR3 region has 16 residues. With 6 bases clipped from V and 4 bases from J, the junction kept 11 bases outside the gene matches. The germline V gene encodes CDR1 SNHLY and CDR2 FYNNEI.

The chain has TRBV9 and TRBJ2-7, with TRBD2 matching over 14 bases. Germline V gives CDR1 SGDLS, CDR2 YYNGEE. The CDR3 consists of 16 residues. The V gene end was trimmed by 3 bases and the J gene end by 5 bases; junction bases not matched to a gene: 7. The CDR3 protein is CASSDGTSGSIHEQYF. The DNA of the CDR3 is TGTGCCAGCAGCGACGGGACTAGCGGGAGTATCCACGAGCAGTACTTC.

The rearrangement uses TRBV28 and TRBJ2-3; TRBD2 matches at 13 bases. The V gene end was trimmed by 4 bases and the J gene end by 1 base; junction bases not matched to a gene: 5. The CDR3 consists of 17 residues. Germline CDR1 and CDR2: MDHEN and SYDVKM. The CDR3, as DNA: TGTGCCAGCAGTTCCTCTGGGACTAGCGGGGGCACAGATACGCAGTATTTT. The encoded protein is CASSSSGTSGGTDTQYF.

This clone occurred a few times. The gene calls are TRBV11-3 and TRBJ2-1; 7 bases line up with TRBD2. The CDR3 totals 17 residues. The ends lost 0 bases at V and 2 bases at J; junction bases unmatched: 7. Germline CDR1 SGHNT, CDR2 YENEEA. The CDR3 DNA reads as TGTGCCAGCAGCTTAGATAGCGGCGCGGGGGCCTACAATGAGCAGTTCTTC. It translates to CASSLDSGAGAYNEQFF. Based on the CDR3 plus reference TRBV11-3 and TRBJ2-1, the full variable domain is EAGVVQSPRYKIIEKKQPVAFWCNPISGHNTLYWYLQNLGQGPELLIRYENEEAVDDSQLPKDRFSAERLKGVDSTLKIQPAELGDSAVYLCASSLDSGAGAYNEQFFGPGTRLTVL.

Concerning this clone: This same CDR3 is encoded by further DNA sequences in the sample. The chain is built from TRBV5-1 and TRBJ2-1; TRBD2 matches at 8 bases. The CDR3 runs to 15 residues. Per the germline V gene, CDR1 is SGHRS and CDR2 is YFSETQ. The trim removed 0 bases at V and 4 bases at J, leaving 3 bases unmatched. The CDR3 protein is CASSLVTSGYNEQFF. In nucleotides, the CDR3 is TGCGCCAGCAGCTTGGTCACTAGCGGATACAATGAGCAGTTCTTC.

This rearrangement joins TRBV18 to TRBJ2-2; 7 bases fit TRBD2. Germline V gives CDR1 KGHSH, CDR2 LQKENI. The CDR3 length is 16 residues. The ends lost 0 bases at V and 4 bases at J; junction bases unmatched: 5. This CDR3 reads CASSPPNGRSTGELFF. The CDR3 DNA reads TGTGCCAGCTCACCACCAAACGGGAGGAGCACCGGGGAGCTGTTTTTT.

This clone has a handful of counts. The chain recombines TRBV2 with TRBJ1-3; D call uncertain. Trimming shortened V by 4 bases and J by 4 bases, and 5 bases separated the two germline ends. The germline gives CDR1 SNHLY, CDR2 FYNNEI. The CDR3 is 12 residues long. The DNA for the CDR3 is TGTGCCAGCAGTGCCGAGGGAAACACCATATATTTT. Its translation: CASSAEGNTIYF. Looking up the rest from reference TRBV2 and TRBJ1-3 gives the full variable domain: EPEVTQTPSHQVTQMGQEVILRCVPISNHLYFYWYRQILGQKVEFLVSFYNNEISEKSEIFDDQFSVERPDGSNFTLKIRSTKLEDSAMYFCASSAEGNTIYFGEGSWLTVV.

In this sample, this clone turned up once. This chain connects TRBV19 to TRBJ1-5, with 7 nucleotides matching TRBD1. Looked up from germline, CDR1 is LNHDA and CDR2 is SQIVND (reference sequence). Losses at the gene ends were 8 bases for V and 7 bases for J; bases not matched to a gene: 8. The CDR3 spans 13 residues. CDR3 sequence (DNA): TGTGCCAGTCTGGACAGGCTAGGGCAGCCCCAGCATTTT. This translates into CASLDRLGQPQHF.

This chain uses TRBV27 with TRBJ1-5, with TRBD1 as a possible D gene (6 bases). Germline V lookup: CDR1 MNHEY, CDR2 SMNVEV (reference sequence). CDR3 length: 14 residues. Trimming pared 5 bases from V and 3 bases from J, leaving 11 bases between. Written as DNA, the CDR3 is TGTGCCAGCAGTACTGACAGGTACAATCAGCCCCAGCATTTT. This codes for CASSTDRYNQPQHF.

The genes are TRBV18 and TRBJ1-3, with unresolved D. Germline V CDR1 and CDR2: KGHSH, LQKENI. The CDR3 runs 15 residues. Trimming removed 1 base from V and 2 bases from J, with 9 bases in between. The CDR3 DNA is TGTGCCAGCTCACCACTGGCAGAAACTGGAAACACCATATATTTT. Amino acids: CASSPLAETGNTIYF.

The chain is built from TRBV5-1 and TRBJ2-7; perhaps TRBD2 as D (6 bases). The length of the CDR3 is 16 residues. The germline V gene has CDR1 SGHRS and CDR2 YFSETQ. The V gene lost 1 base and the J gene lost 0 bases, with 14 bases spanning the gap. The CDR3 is CASSLRLAGSSYEQYF. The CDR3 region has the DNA TGCGCCAGCAGCTTGCGATTGGCGGGGTCCTCCTACGAGCAGTACTTC.

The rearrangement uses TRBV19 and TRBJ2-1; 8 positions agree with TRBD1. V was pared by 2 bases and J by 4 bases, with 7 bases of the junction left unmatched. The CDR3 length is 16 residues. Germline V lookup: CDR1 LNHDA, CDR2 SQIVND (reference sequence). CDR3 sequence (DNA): TGTGCCAGTAGTATAAGAGGACAGGGTCGGTACAATGAGCAGTTCTTC. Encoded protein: CASSIRGQGRYNEQFF. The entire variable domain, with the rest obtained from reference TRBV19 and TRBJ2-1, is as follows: DGGITQSPKYLFRKEGQNVTLSCEQNLNHDAMYWYRQDPGQGLRLIYYSQIVNDFQKGDIAEGYSVSREKKESFPLTVTSAQKNPTAFYLCASSIRGQGRYNEQFFGPGTRLTVL.

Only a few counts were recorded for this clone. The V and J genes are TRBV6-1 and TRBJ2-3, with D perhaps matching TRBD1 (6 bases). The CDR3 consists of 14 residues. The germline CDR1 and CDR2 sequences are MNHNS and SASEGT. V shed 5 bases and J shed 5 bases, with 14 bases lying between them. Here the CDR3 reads CASSLQGPRDTQYF. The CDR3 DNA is TGTGCCAGCAGTTTGCAGGGGCCTAGAGATACGCAGTATTTT.